This paragraph covers one T cell receptor (beta chain) sequence. As yet, its antigen is unknown. This sample is drawn from a study of blood T cells in healthy people across ages. Primers used in a second PCR of roughly 6 to 12 cycles were a sample-barcoded 5' primer and a J-beta primer mix. Researchers report that each sample yielded at least 3 million CDR3-containing paired-end reads. TCRdb passed the 5' RACE reads through MiXCR, listing each CDR3 protein once. This sample has about 670,000 distinct CDR3 sequences, with around 43% found just once. Findings of the study overall: Unknown CMV status may confound age-related changes in expanded clones. Measured against age, TCR beta diversity per million T cells decreased in a roughly linear manner.

Germline V CDR1 and CDR2: SNHLY, FYNNEI. Trimming took 8 bases from V and 1 from J; bases not matched to a gene: 9. The CDR3 runs to 15 residues. Specimen: blood. The sequence was obtained from an elderly man in good health. The J gene is TRBJ2-3, the V gene TRBV2; 7 nucleotides match TRBD1. CDR3 DNA: TGTGCCAGCCTAGAAGTCGGACAGGGCACAGATACGCAGTATTTT. Translating it yields CASLEVGQGTDTQYF.